These 22 T cell receptor beta chains share one sample of origin, sequenced in a study of T cells after yellow fever vaccination. From the 5' RACE reads, TCRdb called clonotypes with MiXCR, one entry per CDR3 protein. The sample includes hundreds of thousands of distinct CDR3 sequences, 8% to 10% of them seen just once. The sequences come from PBMCs, collected on the day of the first yellow fever vaccination. These receptors were obtained from a man younger than 35 who received the YFV17D yellow fever vaccine.

This sequence joins TRBV28 and TRBJ1-3; D is perhaps TRBD1 (6 bases). The germline gives CDR1 MDHEN, CDR2 SYDVKM. This CDR3 is built from 15 residues. Deletions cut 5 bases from V and 1 base from J, with 12 bases between. CDR3 residues: CASSVTGRSGNTIYF. Written as DNA, the CDR3 is TGTGCCAGCAGTGTCACAGGGAGATCTGGAAACACCATATATTTT.

In this sample, this clonotype turned up a few times. The J gene is TRBJ1-6, the V gene TRBV7-8; 9 positions agree with TRBD1. The V gene end was trimmed by 6 bases and the J gene end by 9 bases; junction bases not matched to a gene: 15. The CDR3 loop spans 17 amino acids. Looked up from germline, CDR1 is SGHVS and CDR2 is FQNEAQ. The DNA for the CDR3 is TGTGCCAGCAGTACTTTAATGGGGGGACAGGGTCCTTCACCCCTCCACTTT. Translation gives CASSTLMGGQGPSPLHF.

This clonotype has at least ten counts. This sequence joins TRBV5-1 and TRBJ2-7; D possibly uses TRBD1 or TRBD2 (5 bases each). This CDR3 is 15 amino acids long. CDR1 is SGHRS, CDR2 YFSETQ, per germline. V dropped 5 bases and J dropped 1 base, with 16 bases sitting between them. In DNA form, the CDR3 reads TGCGCCAGCAGGGGGGAACCCTTTGATTCCTACGAGCAGTACTTC. Encoded protein: CASRGEPFDSYEQYF.

This clonotype was seen more than once but under ten times. The V call is TRBV27, the J call TRBJ1-2, with 9 bases that match TRBD1. Germline CDR1 and CDR2: MNHEY and SMNVEV (reference sequence). The length of the CDR3 is 15 residues. V trimming: 8 bases; J trimming: 1 base; junction bases outside the gene matches: 8. The CDR3 DNA follows: TGTGCCAGCGCAGTGGGACAGGGCTTTAACTATGGCTACACCTTC. Translated: CASAVGQGFNYGYTF.

This clonotype appeared many times. This chain uses TRBV18 with TRBJ1-1, with D unclear. Trimming left V 1 base short and J 4 bases short, with 10 bases between. Germline assignment: CDR1 KGHSH and CDR2 LQKENI. This CDR3 has 14 amino acids. The CDR3 is CASSPLSDLTEAFF. CDR3 DNA: TGTGCCAGCTCACCACTTTCGGACCTCACTGAAGCTTTCTTT.

V is TRBV27 and J is TRBJ1-2; 9 bases are a match to TRBD1. Germline V gives CDR1 MNHEY, CDR2 SMNVEV (reference sequence). J lost 6 bases, V lost 6 bases, and 8 bases had no gene match. This CDR3 is built from 14 residues. The CDR3 sequence: CASRTTGGADGYTF. In nucleotides, the CDR3 is TGTGCCAGCAGGACTACAGGGGGCGCCGATGGCTACACCTTC.

This clonotype was picked up many times. The rearrangement uses TRBV19 and TRBJ2-2; 9 bases agree with TRBD1. Unmatched junction bases numbered 6, after V lost 5 bases and J lost 5 bases. The V gene's germline CDR1 is LNHDA and CDR2 SQIVND (reference sequence). CDR3 size: 15 residues. CDR3 DNA: TGTGCCAGTAGTTTCGGGACAGGGATAACCGGGGAGCTGTTTTTT. Amino acids: CASSFGTGITGELFF.

In its sample, this clonotype was seen a few times. This chain uses TRBV5-1 with TRBJ2-5, with unresolved D. CDR1 is SGHRS and CDR2 is YFSETQ in the germline V gene. V shed 4 bases and J shed 2 bases, with 9 bases lying between them. CDR3 size: 13 residues. This CDR3 reads CASSPTSQETQYF. The CDR3 bases are TGCGCCAGCAGCCCGACCTCACAAGAGACCCAGTACTTC.

This clonotype was detected only a few times. As DNA, the CDR3 is TGTGCCAGCAGCTTCAAGAACTACGAGCAGTACTTC. Protein: CASSFKNYEQYF. This chain links TRBV7-9 with TRBJ2-7; no clear D gene. V was pared by 3 bases and J by 3 bases, with 6 bases between. This CDR3 is 12 amino acids long. Per the germline V gene, CDR1 is SEHNR and CDR2 is FQNEAQ (reference sequence).

For this clonotype: One junction end does not reproduce the germline sequence, and a read error may be involved. V is TRBV12-3 or TRBV12-4 and J is TRBJ2-3; the D gene could be TRBD1 or TRBD2 (5 bases each). The CDR3 runs to 15 residues. CDR3 sequence: CASSWGSASTDMQYF. For the CDR3, the DNA is TGTGCCAGCAGTTGGGGGTCCGCTAGCACAGATATGCAGTATTTT.

The rearrangement links TRBV11-2 to TRBJ2-3; 11 positions match TRBD2. The CDR3 extends over 18 amino acids. V shed 4 bases and J 1 base; nucleotides not matched to a gene: 10. CDR1 and CDR2 (germline): SGHAT, FQNNGV. Here the CDR3 reads CASSSVNSGGAGTDTQYF. For the CDR3, the DNA is TGTGCCAGCAGCTCGGTTAATAGCGGGGGGGCCGGCACAGATACGCAGTATTTT.

This clonotype was recorded once. This CDR3 reads CSARPTGALAQHF. CDR3 sequence (DNA): TGCAGTGCTAGACCGACCGGGGCGCTAGCCCAGCATTTT. The rearrangement uses TRBV20-1 and TRBJ1-5; maybe TRBD1 (5 bases). V lost 2 bases to trimming and J lost 11 bases, with 16 bases between them. The CDR3 sequence is 13 residues long. CDR1 DFQATT and CDR2 SNEGSKA come from the germline V gene (reference sequence).

The rearrangement uses TRBV4-3 and TRBJ2-2, with 7 bases lining up with TRBD1. Looked up from germline, CDR1 is LGHNA and CDR2 is YSLEER. V lost 0 bases, J lost 1 base, and 5 bases stayed unmatched. This CDR3 contains 17 residues. CDR3 in DNA: TGCGCCAGCAGCCAAGATCCCGGGACAGTGAACACCGGGGAGCTGTTTTTT. This encodes CASSQDPGTVNTGELFF.

The chain recombines TRBV12-3 or TRBV12-4 with TRBJ1-1, with D uncertain. Trimming removed 6 bases from V and 0 bases from J, with 26 bases in between. This CDR3 is built from 19 residues. The CDR3 nucleotides are TGTGCCAGCAGCCCATCAAGGCGCGGCGCTATTCCGCTGAACACTGAAGCTTTCTTT. Protein sequence: CASSPSRRGAIPLNTEAFF.

At least ten counts were recorded for this clonotype. The V and J genes are TRBV20-1 and TRBJ1-2; D remains ambiguous. CDR3 length: 13 amino acids. The germline V gene has CDR1 DFQATT and CDR2 SNEGSKA (reference sequence). The V end was cut by 3 bases, the J end by 8 bases, with 16 bases between. The CDR3 here is CSARFRLSSGYTF. As DNA, the CDR3 is TGCAGTGCTAGGTTCAGGCTATCTTCAGGCTACACCTTC.

Only a few counts were recorded for this clonotype. The chain recombines TRBV6-6 with TRBJ2-7, with D possibly matching TRBD1 (6 bases). The CDR3 is 12 amino acids. The V and J ends lost 7 bases and 0 bases respectively, with 7 bases between them. The germline V gene has CDR1 MNHNY and CDR2 SVGAGI (reference sequence). The CDR3 spells CASTDSSYEQYF. CDR3 bases: TGTGCCAGCACGGACAGCTCCTACGAGCAGTACTTC.

The CDR3 region has the DNA TGTGCCAGCAGCTCAGGGACATCCAACACAGATACGCAGTATTTT. Amino acid sequence: CASSSGTSNTDTQYF. This rearrangement joins TRBV7-8 to TRBJ2-3, with a possible D match to TRBD1 (6 bases). This CDR3 region has 15 residues. Per germline, CDR1 SGHVS and CDR2 FQNEAQ. V lost 4 bases and J 2 bases, leaving 13 bases between the germline ends.

In its sample, this clonotype was seen many times. The chain has TRBV7-2 and TRBJ2-1, with D perhaps TRBD1 (7 bases). The CDR3 runs 13 residues. V shed 4 bases and J shed 14 bases, with 18 bases lying between them. CDR1 is SGHTA, CDR2 FQGNSA, per germline. CDR3 protein: CASSSQQGGVKFF. CDR3 sequence (DNA): TGTGCCAGCAGCTCGCAGCAGGGGGGTGTTAAGTTCTTC.

In its sample, this clonotype was seen a few times. J is TRBJ1-4 and V is TRBV7-9; tentatively, D is TRBD1 (5 bases). Germline V gene sequence: CDR1 SEHNR, CDR2 FQNEAQ (reference sequence). The CDR3 covers 14 residues. The germline V and J ends were trimmed by 5 bases and 4 bases, with 11 bases remaining between them. CDR3 sequence reads: CASSAWGRNEKLFF. The CDR3 nucleotides read TGTGCCAGCAGCGCCTGGGGCCGTAATGAAAAACTGTTTTTT.

The chain combines TRBV4-3 with TRBJ1-5; D gene ambiguous. Germline loops: CDR1 LGHNA, CDR2 YSLEER. V lost 0 bases, J lost 4 bases, and 7 bases lay in between. The CDR3 loop spans 14 amino acids. CDR3 sequence: CASSQDGGNQPQHF. For the CDR3, the DNA is TGCGCCAGCAGCCAAGATGGAGGGAATCAGCCCCAGCATTTT.

This clonotype was found many times. The V gene is TRBV12-3 or TRBV12-4, the J gene TRBJ2-7, with unresolved D. CDR3 length equals 12 residues. Trimming removed 8 bases at V and 3 bases at J, with 11 bases between. CDR3 in amino acids: CASSEFNYEQYF. The DNA of the CDR3 is TGTGCCAGCTCGGAGTTTAACTACGAGCAGTACTTC.

The chain has TRBV6-5 and TRBJ2-7, with 7 bases fitting TRBD1. The CDR3 covers 14 residues. Germline V gene sequence: CDR1 MNHEY, CDR2 SVGAGI. The J segment lost 5 bases and the V segment lost 3 bases, leaving 7 bases of the junction unmatched. CDR3 coding DNA: TGTGCCAGCAGTTATCTAGGGGGCGAAAACGAGCAGTACTTC. It specifies CASSYLGGENEQYF.